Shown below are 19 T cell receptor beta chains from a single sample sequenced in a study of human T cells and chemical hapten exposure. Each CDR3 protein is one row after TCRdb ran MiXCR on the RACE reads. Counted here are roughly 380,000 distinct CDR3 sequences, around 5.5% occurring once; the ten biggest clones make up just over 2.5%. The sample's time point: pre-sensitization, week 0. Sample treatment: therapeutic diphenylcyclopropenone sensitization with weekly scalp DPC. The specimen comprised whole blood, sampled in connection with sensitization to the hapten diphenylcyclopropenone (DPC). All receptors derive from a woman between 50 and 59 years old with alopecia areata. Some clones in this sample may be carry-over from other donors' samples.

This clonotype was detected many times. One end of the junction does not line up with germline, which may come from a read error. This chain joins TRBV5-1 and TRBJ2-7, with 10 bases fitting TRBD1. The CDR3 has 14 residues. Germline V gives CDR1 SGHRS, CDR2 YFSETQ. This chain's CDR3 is CASSFGTGAYEQYF. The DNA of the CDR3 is TGTGCCAGCAGTTTCGGGACAGGGGCCTACGAGCAGTACTTC.

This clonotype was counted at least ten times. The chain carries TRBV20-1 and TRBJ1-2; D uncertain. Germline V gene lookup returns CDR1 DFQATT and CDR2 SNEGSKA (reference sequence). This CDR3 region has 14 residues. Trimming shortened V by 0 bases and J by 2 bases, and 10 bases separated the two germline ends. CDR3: CSARDLYGNYGYTF. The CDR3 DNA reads TGCAGTGCTAGAGATCTCTACGGAAACTATGGCTACACCTTC.

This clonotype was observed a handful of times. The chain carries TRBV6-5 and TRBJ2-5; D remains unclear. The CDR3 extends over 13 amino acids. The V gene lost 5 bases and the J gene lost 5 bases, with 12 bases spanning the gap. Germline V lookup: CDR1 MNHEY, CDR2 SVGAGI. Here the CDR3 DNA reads TGTGCCAGCAGTGCGGCAGCGAAGGAGACCCAGTACTTC. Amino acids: CASSAAAKETQYF.

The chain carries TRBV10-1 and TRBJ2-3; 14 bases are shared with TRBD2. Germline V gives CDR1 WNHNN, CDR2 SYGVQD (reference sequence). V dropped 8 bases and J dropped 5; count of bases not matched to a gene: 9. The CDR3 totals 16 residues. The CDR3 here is CASSGTSGSLRDTQYF. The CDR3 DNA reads TGCGCCAGCTCTGGGACTAGCGGGAGTCTACGAGATACGCAGTATTTT.

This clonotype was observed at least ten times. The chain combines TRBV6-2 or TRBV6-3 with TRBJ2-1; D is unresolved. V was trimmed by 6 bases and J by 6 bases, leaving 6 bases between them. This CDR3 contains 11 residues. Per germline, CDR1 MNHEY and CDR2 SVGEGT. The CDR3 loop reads CASSSPNEQFF. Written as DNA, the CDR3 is TGTGCCAGCAGCTCGCCCAATGAGCAGTTCTTC.

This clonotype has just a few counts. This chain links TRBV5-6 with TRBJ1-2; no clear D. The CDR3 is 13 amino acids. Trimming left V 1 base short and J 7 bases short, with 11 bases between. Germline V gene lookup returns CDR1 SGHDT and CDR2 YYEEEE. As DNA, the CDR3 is TGTGCCAGCAGCTTGTGGGCAGGCTTTGGCTACACCTTC. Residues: CASSLWAGFGYTF.

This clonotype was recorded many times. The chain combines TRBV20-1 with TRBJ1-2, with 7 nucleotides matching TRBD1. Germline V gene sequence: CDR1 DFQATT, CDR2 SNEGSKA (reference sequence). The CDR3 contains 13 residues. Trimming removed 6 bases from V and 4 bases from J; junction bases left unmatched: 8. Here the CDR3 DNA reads TGCAGTGCCCTAGACAGGGACGGCTATGGCTACACCTTC. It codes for CSALDRDGYGYTF.

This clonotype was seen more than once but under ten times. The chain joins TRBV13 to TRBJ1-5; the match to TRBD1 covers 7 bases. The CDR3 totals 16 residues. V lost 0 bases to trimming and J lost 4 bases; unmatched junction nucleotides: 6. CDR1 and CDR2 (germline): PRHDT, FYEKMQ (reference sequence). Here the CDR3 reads CASSLGGGSGNQPQHF. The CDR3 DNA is TGTGCCAGCAGCTTAGGAGGGGGCAGTGGGAATCAGCCCCAGCATTTT.

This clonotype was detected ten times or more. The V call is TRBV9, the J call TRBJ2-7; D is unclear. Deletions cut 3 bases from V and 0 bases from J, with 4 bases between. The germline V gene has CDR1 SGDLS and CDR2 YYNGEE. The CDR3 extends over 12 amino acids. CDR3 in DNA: TGTGCCAGCAGCGAAGTCTCCTACGAGCAGTACTTC. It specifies CASSEVSYEQYF.

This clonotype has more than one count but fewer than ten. The CDR3 DNA is TGTGCCAGCAGTTCATGGTCTCAAATTGGCTCCTATAATTCACCCCTCCACTTT. The encoded protein is CASSSWSQIGSYNSPLHF. The rearrangement uses TRBV27 and TRBJ1-6; D remains unclear. CDR1 MNHEY and CDR2 SMNVEV come from the germline V gene (reference sequence). There are 18 residues in the CDR3. Deletions cut 4 bases from V and 0 bases from J, with 16 bases between.

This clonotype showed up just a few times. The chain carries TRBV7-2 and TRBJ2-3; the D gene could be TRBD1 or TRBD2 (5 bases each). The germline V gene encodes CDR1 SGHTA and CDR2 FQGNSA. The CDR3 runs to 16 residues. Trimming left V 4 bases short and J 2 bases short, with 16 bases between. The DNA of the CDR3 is TGTGCCAGCAGCTCCCGGGACGTACGCCCCACAGATACGCAGTATTTT. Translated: CASSSRDVRPTDTQYF. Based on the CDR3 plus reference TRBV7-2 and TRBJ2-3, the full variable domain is GAGVSQSPSNKVTEKGKDVELRCDPISGHTALYWYRQSLGQGLEFLIYFQGNSAPDKSGLPSDRFSAERTGGSVSTLTIQRTQQEDSAVYLCASSSRDVRPTDTQYFGPGTRLTVL.

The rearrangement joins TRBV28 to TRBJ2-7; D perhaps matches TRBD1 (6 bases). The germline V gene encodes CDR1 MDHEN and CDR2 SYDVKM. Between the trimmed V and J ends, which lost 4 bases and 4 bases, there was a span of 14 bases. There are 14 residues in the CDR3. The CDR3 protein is CASSSGQKSYEQYF. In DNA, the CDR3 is TGTGCCAGCAGTTCCGGACAGAAGTCGTACGAGCAGTACTTC.

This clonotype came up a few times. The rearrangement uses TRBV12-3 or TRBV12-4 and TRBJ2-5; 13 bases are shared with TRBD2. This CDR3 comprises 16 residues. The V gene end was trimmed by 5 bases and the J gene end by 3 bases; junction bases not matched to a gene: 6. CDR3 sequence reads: CASSPAGTSGEETQYF. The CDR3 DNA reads TGTGCCAGCAGTCCCGCGGGGACTAGCGGGGAAGAGACCCAGTACTTC.

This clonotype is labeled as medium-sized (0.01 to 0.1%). CDR3 DNA sequence: TGTGCCAGCAGCTTAGGCACAGATACGCAGTATTTT. This codes for CASSLGTDTQYF. The gene calls are TRBV7-9 and TRBJ2-3; D unclear. Per germline, CDR1 SEHNR and CDR2 FQNEAQ (reference sequence). CDR3 length: 12 residues. Trimming took off 1 base at V and 1 base at J, with 0 bases between the two ends.

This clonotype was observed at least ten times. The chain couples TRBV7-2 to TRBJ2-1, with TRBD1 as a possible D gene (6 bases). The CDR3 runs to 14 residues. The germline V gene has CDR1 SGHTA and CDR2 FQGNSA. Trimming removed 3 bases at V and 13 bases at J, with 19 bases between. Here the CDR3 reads CASSLDTSGTSQFF. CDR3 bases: TGTGCCAGCAGCTTGGATACCTCCGGGACATCTCAGTTCTTC.

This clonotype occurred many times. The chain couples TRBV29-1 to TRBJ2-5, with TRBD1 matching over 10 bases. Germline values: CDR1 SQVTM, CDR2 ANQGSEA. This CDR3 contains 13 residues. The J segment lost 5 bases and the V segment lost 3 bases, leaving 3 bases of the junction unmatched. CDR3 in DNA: TGCAGCGTTGAGCCGGGACAGGGGGAGACCCAGTACTTC. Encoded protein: CSVEPGQGETQYF.

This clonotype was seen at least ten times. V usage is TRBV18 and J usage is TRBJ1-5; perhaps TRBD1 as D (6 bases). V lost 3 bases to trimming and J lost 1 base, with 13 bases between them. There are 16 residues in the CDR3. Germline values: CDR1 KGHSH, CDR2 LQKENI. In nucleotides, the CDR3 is TGTGCCAGCTCACCCCGCGGGGGGCAAAGCAATCAGCCCCAGCATTTT. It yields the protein CASSPRGGQSNQPQHF. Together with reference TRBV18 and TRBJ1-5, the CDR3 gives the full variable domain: NAGVMQNPRHLVRRRGQEARLRCSPMKGHSHVYWYRQLPEEGLKFMVYLQKENIIDESGMPKERFSAEFPKEGPSILRIQQVVRGDSAAYFCASSPRGGQSNQPQHFGDGTRLSIL.

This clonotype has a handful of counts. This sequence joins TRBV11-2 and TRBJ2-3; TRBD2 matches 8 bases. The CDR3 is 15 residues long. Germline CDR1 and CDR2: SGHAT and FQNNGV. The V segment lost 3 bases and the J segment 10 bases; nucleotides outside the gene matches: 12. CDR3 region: CASSFLAGRRGSQYF. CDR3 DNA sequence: TGTGCCAGCAGCTTTTTAGCGGGAAGGCGCGGGTCGCAGTATTTT.

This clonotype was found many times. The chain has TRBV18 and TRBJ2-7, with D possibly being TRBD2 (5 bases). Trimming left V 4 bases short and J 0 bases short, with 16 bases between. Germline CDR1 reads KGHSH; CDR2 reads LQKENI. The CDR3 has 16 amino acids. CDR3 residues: CASSQAGVSPSYEQYF. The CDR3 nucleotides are TGTGCCAGCTCACAGGCCGGGGTGAGCCCCTCCTACGAGCAGTACTTC.